This TCR beta chain emerged from a study of T cells after yellow fever vaccination. Study results and caveats: Bulk-population clonotypes that are abundant could appear as contaminants in FACS-sorted repertoires. CD4 and CD8 compartments shared a small share of clonotypes.

For this clonotype: Its cognate antigen is unknown.

This CDR3 is 15 amino acids long. The V end was cut by 4 bases, the J end by 5 bases, with 15 bases between. CDR1 and CDR2 (germline): SGHTA, FQGNSA. Each CDR3 protein is one row after TCRdb ran MiXCR on the 5' RACE reads. The sample records some 300,000 distinct CDR3 sequences, 3.6% being singletons. This TCR came from a man aged 18 to 29 who received the YFV17D yellow fever vaccine. The specimen was PBMCs, collected on the day of the yellow fever booster vaccination. V is TRBV7-2 and J is TRBJ2-1; the D is unclear. CDR3 protein: CASSSQGPLNNEQFF. CDR3 in DNA: TGTGCCAGCAGCTCACAAGGACCGTTAAACAATGAGCAGTTCTTC. Full variable domain (outside the CDR3, taken from reference TRBV7-2 and TRBJ2-1): GAGVSQSPSNKVTEKGKDVELRCDPISGHTALYWYRQSLGQGLEFLIYFQGNSAPDKSGLPSDRFSAERTGGSVSTLTIQRTQQEDSAVYLCASSSQGPLNNEQFFGPGTRLTVL.